The 4 T cell receptor beta chains below all came from one sample that was sequenced in a study of cytomegalovirus exposure and HLA in healthy donors. PCR primers comprised 60 Vbeta and 13 Jbeta primers. TCRdb's table, derived via immunoSEQ multiplex PCR, lists solely in-frame clones and lacks some. The profile covers around 100,000 clones, with around three quarters appearing a single time and 2.5% to 3.5% taken by the ten largest. Material for sequencing was PBMCs. The receptor set was obtained from a middle-aged woman in good health and CMV-seronegative.

V usage is TRBV28 and J usage is TRBJ1-5, with TRBD1 matching 7 bases. Germline CDR1 reads MDHEN; CDR2 reads SYDVKM. The CDR3 contains 16 residues. The trim removed 6 bases at V and 3 bases at J, leaving 11 bases unmatched. The CDR3 loop reads CASSRHRDRNNQPQHF. The CDR3 bases are TGTGCCAGCAGCCGGCACCGGGACAGAAACAATCAGCCCCAGCATTTT.

V gene TRBV4-2 combines with J gene TRBJ2-2; D is undetermined. Germline V gene sequence: CDR1 LGHNA, CDR2 YNFKEQ. Trimming left V 0 bases short and J 6 bases short, with 8 bases between. This CDR3 is built from 14 residues. CDR3 in amino acids: CASSQDTSAGELFF. The CDR3 DNA reads TGTGCCAGCAGCCAAGATACAAGCGCCGGGGAGCTGTTTTTT.

V usage is TRBV6-6 and J usage is TRBJ2-7; 7 bases map to TRBD2. The CDR3 covers 14 residues. V shed 11 bases and J 2 bases; nucleotides not matched to a gene: 12. Germline assignment: CDR1 MNHNY and CDR2 SVGAGI (reference sequence). The chain's CDR3 is CASRGGSITYEQYF. DNA of the CDR3: TGTGCCTCCCGGGGCGGGAGTATAACCTACGAGCAGTACTTC.

The rearrangement uses TRBV29-1 and TRBJ2-7; D not certain. The CDR3 is 12 amino acids. The V gene's germline CDR1 is SQVTM and CDR2 ANQGSEA. Trimming took off 4 bases at V and 2 bases at J, with 9 bases between the two ends. The CDR3 DNA follows: TGCAGCGTTGGCTGGCAGACCTACGAGCAGTACTTC. This sequence encodes CSVGWQTYEQYF.